The sequence of this TCR beta chain was determined in a study of CD4 and CD8 cells across lung adenocarcinoma regions. Donors had localized lung adenocarcinoma, a non-small cell lung cancer. One entry per CDR3 protein, called by TCRdb with MiXCR from the PCR reads. The data show some 22,000 distinct CDR3 sequences, approximately 52% seen once. The specimen sequenced was CD4+ T cells from the center of a lung tumor. This clonotype was sampled from a male donor with lung adenocarcinoma. The CD4 and CD8 labels of this study may be unreliable.

The CDR3 DNA reads TGTGCCAGCAGTTTTATCGGGTCTTACGAGCAGTACTTC. As protein: CASSFIGSYEQYF. The chain is built from TRBV27 and TRBJ2-7; D uncertain. Germline values: CDR1 MNHEY, CDR2 SMNVEV (reference sequence). V was clipped by 3 bases and J by 4 bases, with 10 bases between them. CDR3 length: 13 residues.